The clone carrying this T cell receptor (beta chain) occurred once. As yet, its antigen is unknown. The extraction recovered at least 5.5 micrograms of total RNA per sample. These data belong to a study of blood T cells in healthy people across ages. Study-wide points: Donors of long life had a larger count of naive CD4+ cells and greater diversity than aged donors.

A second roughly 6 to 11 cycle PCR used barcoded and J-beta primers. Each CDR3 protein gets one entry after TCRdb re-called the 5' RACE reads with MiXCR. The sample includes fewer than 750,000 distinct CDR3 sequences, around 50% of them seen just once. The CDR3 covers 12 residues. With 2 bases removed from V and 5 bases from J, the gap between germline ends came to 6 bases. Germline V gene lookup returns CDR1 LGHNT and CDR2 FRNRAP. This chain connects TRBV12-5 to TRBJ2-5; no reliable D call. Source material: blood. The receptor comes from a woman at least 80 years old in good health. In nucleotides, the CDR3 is TGTGCTAGTGGTTTGAACGCGGAGACCCAGTACTTC. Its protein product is CASGLNAETQYF.